These T cell receptor beta chains were read from a single sample in a study of tumor-infiltrating lymphocytes in primary liver carcinoma. TCRdb redid the calling of the multiplex PCR reads with MiXCR, one entry per CDR3 protein. Among approximately 330,000 distinct CDR3 sequences listed, about two thirds were seen once. The sequenced sample consisted of peripheral blood. The source of these receptors is a middle-aged man with primary liver carcinoma and hepatitis B virus infection. Both conserved end residues are part of each CDR3. D genes are given only for firm matches. Size values are once, few and many counts, or a class for expanded clones, and some rows have none.

TRBJ2-3,TRBV6-1,many,TRBD2,CASSRAGVYTDTQYF,TGTGCCAGCAGCAGAGCGGGAGTTTACACAGATACGCAGTATTTT
TRBJ2-5,TRBV30,.,.,CAWSTSLETQYF,TGTGCCTGGAGTACTAGCTTAGAGACCCAGTACTTC
TRBJ2-7,TRBV11-2,.,.,CASSPQGGSLHHF,TGTGCCAGCAGCCCCCAGGGGGGGAGCCTGCATCACTTC
TRBJ2-5,TRBV18,.,TRBD1,CASSHDRGRETQYF,TGTGCCAGCTCACACGACAGGGGAAGAGAGACCCAGTACTTT
TRBJ2-3,TRBV5-1,.,.,CASRVGGSVVGTDTQYF,TGCGCCAGCAGGGTCGGAGGCTCAGTGGTGGGCACAGATACGCAGTATTTT
TRBJ1-5,TRBV6-6,many,TRBD1,CASTDRGQGQPQHF,TGTGCCAGCACCGACAGGGGGCAAGGTCAGCCCCAGCATTTT
TRBJ2-5,TRBV30,few,.,CAWASTPGTQYF,TGTGCCTGGGCCAGCACCCCTGGGACCCAGTACTTC
TRBJ2-7,TRBV4-2,many,TRBD2,CASSPRLASRAEQYF,TGTGCCAGCAGCCCTCGACTAGCGTCAAGAGCCGAGCAGTACTTC
TRBJ1-2,TRBV4-1,many,TRBD1,CASSLDRDYGYTF,TGCGCCAGCAGCCTCGACAGGGACTATGGCTACACCTTC
TRBJ2-5,TRBV4-3,many,.,CASSQETGGETQYF,TGCGCCAGCAGCCAAGAGACCGGGGGAGAGACCCAGTACTTC
TRBJ1-5,TRBV7-2,.,TRBD1,CASSSAGTGGFQPQHF,TGTGCCAGCAGCTCAGCCGGGACAGGGGGATTTCAGCCCCAGCATTTT
TRBJ1-1,TRBV11-2,once,.,CANSRVRNTGAFF,TGTGCCAACAGTAGGGTTCGGAACACTGGAGCTTTCTTT
TRBJ2-5,TRBV5-1,few,TRBD1,CASSKGTGEETQYF,TGCGCCAGCAGCAAAGGGACAGGAGAAGAGACCCAGTACTTC
TRBJ2-5,TRBV11-2,.,TRBD2,CTSNQLAGETKYF,TGTACCAGCAATCAACTAGCGGGAGAGACCAAGTACTTC
TRBJ2-7,TRBV11-2,.,TRBD1,CGSSLVRGPNEQYF,TGTGGCAGCAGTTTAGTAAGGGGGCCCAACGAGCAGTACTTC
TRBJ2-7,TRBV6-6,.,TRBD2,CASSPTSGAYEQYF,TGTGCCAGCAGCCCGACTAGCGGAGCGTACGAGCAATACTTC
TRBJ2-3,TRBV11-2,.,.,CASSFQIAGSADTQYF,TGTGCCAGCAGCTTTCAAATAGCAGGAAGTGCAGATACGCAGTATTTT
TRBJ2-7,TRBV4-1,.,.,CASRLTEERGLYEHYF,TGCGCCAGCAGGTTAACAGAGGAGAGGGGCCTCTACGAGCATTACTTC
TRBJ2-7,TRBV11-2,.,.,CAGSPDGGSYEQHF,TGTGCCGGCAGCCCAGACGGGGGCTCCTACGAGCAGCACTTC
TRBJ2-3,TRBV28,.,.,CASIVGSSSTDTQYF,TGTGCCAGCATCGTAGGAAGTAGTTCCACAGATACGCAGTATTTT
TRBJ1-4,TRBV5-1,.,.,CASSPDGGFNEKLFF,TGCGCCAGCAGCCCGGACGGGGGCTTTAATGAAAAACTGTTTTTT
TRBJ2-2,TRBV29-1,.,TRBD2,CSVEGPPGLAGGLNTGELFF,TGCAGCGTTGAAGGTCCACCGGGACTAGCGGGGGGACTGAACACCGGGGAGCTGTTTTTT
TRBJ1-5,TRBV4-2,many,TRBD1,CASSPPGGFNQPQHF,TGTGCCAGCAGCCCCCCAGGGGGCTTCAATCAGCCCCAGCATTTT
TRBJ2-1,TRBV5-4,.,TRBD2,CASSTRLAGGYEQFF,TGTGCCAGCAGCACGCGACTAGCGGGAGGCTATGAGCAGTTCTTC
TRBJ2-4,TRBV13,.,TRBD2,CASTVGTSDVEENIQYF,TGTGCCAGCACCGTCGGGACTAGCGACGTGGAGGAAAACATTCAGTACTTC
TRBJ1-6,TRBV11-2,.,.,CTSSSQPVYLNSPLHF,TGTACCAGCAGTTCTCAACCTGTATACTTGAATTCACCCCTCCACTTT
TRBJ2-3,TRBV6-1,many,.,CASSELRGGDTQYF,TGTGCCAGCAGTGAACTGCGGGGCGGGGATACGCAGTATTTT
TRBJ1-2,TRBV7-8,many,TRBD1,CASSPRTGVNYGYTF,TGTGCCAGCAGCCCCCGGACAGGAGTTAACTATGGCTACACCTTC
TRBJ2-1,TRBV11-2,.,.,CASSSVAGCYGIEQFF,TGTGCCAGCAGCTCCGTAGCTGGATGTTATGGCATTGAGCAGTTCTTC
TRBJ2-7,TRBV6-6,many,.,CASSQGSDRSSYEQYF,TGTGCCAGCAGTCAGGGCAGCGACAGGAGCTCCTACGAGCAGTACTTC
TRBJ2-5,TRBV11-2,medium-sized,TRBD2,CASSSRTRVETQYF,TGTGCCAGCAGCTCCCGGACTAGGGTTGAGACCCAGTACTTC
TRBJ2-4,TRBV11-2,.,.,CAGSPPWGDHIQYF,TGTGCCGGCAGCCCTCCATGGGGTGATCACATTCAGTACTTC
TRBJ2-1,TRBV30,.,.,CAWSALLRDEEFF,TGTGCCTGGAGTGCACTTCTCCGGGATGAGGAGTTCTTC
TRBJ1-4,TRBV6-5,.,.,CASRSGTWDEKLFF,TGTGCCAGCAGATCCGGGACATGGGATGAAAAACTGTTTTTT
TRBJ2-3,TRBV10-3,.,.,CAVRKNTDTQYF,TGTGCCGTCAGGAAAAACACAGATACGCAGTATTTT
TRBJ1-2,TRBV7-9,many,.,CASSLTDGTHGYTF,TGTGCCAGCAGCTTAACGGATGGTACACACGGCTACACCTTC
TRBJ2-5,TRBV6-1,.,.,CASGQLAETQYF,TGTGCCAGCGGCCAACTCGCGGAGACCCAGTACTTC